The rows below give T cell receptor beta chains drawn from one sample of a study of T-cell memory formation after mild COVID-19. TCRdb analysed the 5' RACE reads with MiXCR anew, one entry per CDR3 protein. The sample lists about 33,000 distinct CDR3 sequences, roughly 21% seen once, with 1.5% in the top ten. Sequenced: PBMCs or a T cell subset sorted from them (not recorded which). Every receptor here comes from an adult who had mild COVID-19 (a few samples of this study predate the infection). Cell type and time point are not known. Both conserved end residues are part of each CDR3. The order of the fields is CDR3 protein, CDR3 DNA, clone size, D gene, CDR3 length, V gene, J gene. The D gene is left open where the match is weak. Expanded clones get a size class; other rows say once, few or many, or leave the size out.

CASSEAEPERSPLHF	TGTGCCAGCAGTGAAGCGGAGCCCGAAAGATCACCCCTCCACTTT	-	-	15	TRBV2	TRBJ1-6
CASTPLGRGNEAFF	TGTGCCAGCACCCCTCTTGGTCGGGGGAATGAAGCTTTCTTT	-	-	14	TRBV2	TRBJ1-1
CATSRDRASSSYNEQFF	TGTGCCACCAGCAGAGATCGAGCGAGCAGTTCCTACAATGAGCAGTTCTTC	many	-	17	TRBV15	TRBJ2-1
CASSQVSSLAGELFF	TGCGCCAGCAGCCAAGTATCTAGCCTCGCCGGGGAGCTGTTTTTT	-	-	15	TRBV4-1	TRBJ2-2
CATSYSGGGRTEAFF	TGTGCCACCAGTTACTCAGGAGGGGGGAGGACTGAAGCTTTCTTT	many	-	15	TRBV24-1	TRBJ1-1
CASSPQGGSQPQHF	TGTGCCAGCAGTCCCCAGGGAGGAAGTCAGCCCCAGCATTTT	-	-	14	TRBV5-6	TRBJ1-5
CASSLGRGRPSNTEAFF	TGTGCCAGCAGCTTAGGCCGGGGGAGACCTTCGAACACTGAAGCTTTCTTT	-	-	17	TRBV13	TRBJ1-1
CASSRPRGQGIYEQYF	TGTGCCAGCAGCCGACCCCGGGGACAGGGTATCTACGAGCAGTACTTC	few	TRBD1	16	TRBV3-1	TRBJ2-7
CASSQPRGNPYNEQFF	TGCGCCAGCAGTCAACCGAGAGGGAACCCTTACAATGAGCAGTTCTTC	medium-sized	-	16	TRBV5-1	TRBJ2-1
CASSQVSGNEQFF	TGTGCCAGCAGCCAAGTCTCCGGAAATGAGCAGTTCTTC	many	-	13	TRBV3-1	TRBJ2-1
CASSPLSGSGTDTQYF	TGTGCCAGCTCACCCCTTAGCGGGAGTGGCACAGATACGCAGTATTTT	-	TRBD2	16	TRBV18	TRBJ2-3
CASSTRDRNEQYF	TGTGCCAGTAGTACCCGGGACAGGAACGAGCAGTACTTC	-	TRBD1	13	TRBV19	TRBJ2-7
CASSLLGGSAPRAQYF	TGTGCCAGCAGCTTGTTAGGCGGGAGTGCACCTAGGGCGCAGTACTTC	many	TRBD2	16	TRBV5-5	TRBJ2-7
CASSLADSYQETQYF	TGCGCCAGCAGCTTAGCGGACAGCTACCAAGAGACCCAGTACTTC	many	-	15	TRBV5-1	TRBJ2-5
CATSRGASTDTQYF	TGTGCCACCAGCAGAGGGGCCAGCACAGATACGCAGTATTTT	many	-	14	TRBV15	TRBJ2-3
CASSPGTAYYKEKLFF	TGTGCCAGCAGTCCCGGGACGGCGTACTACAAAGAAAAACTGTTTTTT	many	-	16	TRBV6-2/TRBV6-3	TRBJ1-4
CASSHPGGVLYNEQFF	TGTGCCAGCAGCCACCCCGGGGGGGTACTCTACAATGAGCAGTTCTTC	many	TRBD2	16	TRBV7-6	TRBJ2-1
CSASEPDRGADTQYF	TGCAGTGCTAGCGAACCCGACAGGGGCGCAGATACGCAGTATTTT	-	TRBD1	15	TRBV20-1	TRBJ2-3
CASSHSSGNTIYF	TGTGCCAGCAGCCACTCTTCTGGAAACACCATATATTTT	many	-	13	TRBV14	TRBJ1-3
CASREVSGGSPLHF	TGTGCCAGCAGGGAGGTCTCAGGGGGTTCACCCCTCCACTTT	many	TRBD1	14	TRBV6-1	TRBJ1-6
CSARALAGGWEQYF	TGCAGTGCCCGGGCACTAGCGGGGGGGTGGGAGCAGTACTTC	-	TRBD2	14	TRBV20-1	TRBJ2-7
CASSLPIPGLGDTQYF	TGTGCCAGCAGCTTACCGATTCCGGGTCTCGGGGATACGCAGTATTTT	many	-	16	TRBV7-9	TRBJ2-3
CASSVSRQPQHF	TGTGCCAGTAGTGTGAGTAGGCAGCCCCAGCATTTT	few	-	12	TRBV19	TRBJ1-5
CASCGGRVPPGF	TGTGCCAGTTGTGGCGGGAGGGTCCCACCCGGCTTC	many	TRBD2	12	TRBV28	TRBJ2-7
CASSPRRRGTGDEQFF	TGTGCCAGCAGCCCTCGGCGCAGGGGGACGGGAGATGAGCAGTTCTTC	many	-	16	TRBV6-5	TRBJ2-1
CASSQDGTSVDHTQETQYF	TGCGCCAGCAGCCAAGATGGGACTAGCGTGGACCATACCCAAGAGACCCAGTACTTC	many	TRBD2	19	TRBV4-1	TRBJ2-5
CASSLVRGPYNEQFF	TGTGCCAGCAGCTTAGTGCGGGGGCCCTACAATGAGCAGTTCTTC	many	-	15	TRBV11-2	TRBJ2-1
CASRPGTGTYEQYF	TGTGCCAGCAGACCCGGGACAGGGACCTACGAGCAGTACTTC	-	TRBD1	14	TRBV7-9	TRBJ2-7
CASSANNLAGGAYEQFF	TGTGCCAGCAGCGCCAACAACCTAGCGGGGGGCGCATATGAGCAGTTCTTC	-	TRBD2	17	TRBV7-2	TRBJ2-1
CASSPGLGDTGELFF	TGTGCCAGCAGCCCGGGACTAGGAGACACCGGGGAGCTGTTTTTT	few	TRBD2	15	TRBV7-3	TRBJ2-2
CASSPRRGAYNEQFF	TGTGCCAGCAGTCCCCGAAGGGGAGCCTACAATGAGCAGTTCTTC	medium-sized	-	15	TRBV12-3/TRBV12-4	TRBJ2-1
CASSPLGQGTYEQYF	TGTGCCAGCAGTCCGCTGGGACAGGGTACCTACGAGCAGTACTTC	-	TRBD1	15	TRBV6-2/TRBV6-3	TRBJ2-7